The 32 T cell receptor beta chains given below trace back to one sample, sequenced in a study of immune evolution from preneoplasia to lung adenocarcinoma. TCRdb keeps only in-frame clones here, not all; method: immunoSEQ multiplex PCR. The data contain over a thousand clones, 79% of them singletons. Sequencing was carried out using FFPE atypical adenomatous hyperplasia tissue from the lung. Subset indicated: atypical adenomatous hyperplasia (AAH), lung preneoplasia. These receptors were taken from a person aged 70 to 85 with lung adenocarcinoma.

This sequence joins TRBV5-6 and TRBJ2-1, with D perhaps matching TRBD1 (5 bases). Germline lookup yields CDR1 SGHDT and CDR2 YYEEEE. V was trimmed by 1 base and J by 4 bases, leaving 6 bases between them. The CDR3 is 13 amino acids. The CDR3 sequence is CASSLRTYNEQFF. The CDR3 region has the DNA TGTGCCAGCAGCTTGCGGACATACAATGAGCAGTTCTTC.

V usage is TRBV6-6 and J usage is TRBJ1-1; 7 bases align to TRBD1. Looked up from germline, CDR1 is MNHNY and CDR2 is SVGAGI (reference sequence). The CDR3 loop spans 12 amino acids. V lost 6 bases, J lost 5 bases, and 3 bases stayed unmatched. The CDR3: CASRRGQTEAFF. The CDR3, as DNA: TGTGCCAGCAGGCGGGGACAGACTGAAGCTTTCTTT.

This chain uses TRBV28 with TRBJ1-1; D might be TRBD1 (5 bases). V lost 7 bases to trimming and J lost 5 bases, with 20 bases between them. Germline-derived CDR1 and CDR2 are MDHEN and SYDVKM. The length of the CDR3 is 15 residues. The CDR3 sequence is CASIRDGTRGTEAFF. The CDR3 DNA reads as TGTGCCAGCATAAGGGACGGGACTCGGGGGACTGAAGCTTTCTTT.

This chain joins TRBV12-5 and TRBJ2-3, with D hard to call. The CDR3 extends over 12 amino acids. Trimming removed 5 bases at V and 2 bases at J, with 5 bases between. The germline CDR1 and CDR2 sequences are LGHNT and FRNRAP. The CDR3 loop is CASGTLTDTQYF. The CDR3 nucleotides read TGTGCTAGTGGTACCCTCACAGATACGCAGTATTTT.

About this clone itself: Its ends do not fully match the called genes, so a read error is possible. CDR3 nucleotide sequence: TGTGCTAGCAGCGCCGACTCGAGCTCCTACAATGAGCAGTTCTTC. Translated, it gives CASSADSSSYNEQFF. J is TRBJ2-1 and V is TRBV7-7, with D unresolved. The CDR3 is 15 residues long. Looked up from germline, CDR1 is SSHAT and CDR2 is FNYEAQ (reference sequence).

The CDR3 spells CASRRDRGVTGELFF. DNA for the CDR3: TGTGCCAGCAGGCGGGACAGGGGGGTCACCGGGGAGCTGTTTTTT. The chain carries TRBV5-4 and TRBJ2-2; 11 nucleotides agree with TRBD1. The trim removed 5 bases at V and 4 bases at J, leaving 4 bases unmatched. The CDR3 totals 15 residues. Germline lookup yields CDR1 SGHNT and CDR2 YYREEE (reference sequence).

The DNA of the CDR3 is TGTGCCTGGAGTAGGGCCTTGGACCGAGGCTATGGCTACACCTTC. Encoded protein: CAWSRALDRGYGYTF. The chain uses TRBV30 and TRBJ1-2; D remains unclear. Looked up from germline, CDR1 is GTSNPN and CDR2 is SVGIG (reference sequence). The CDR3 extends over 15 amino acids. Between the trimmed V and J ends, which lost 2 bases and 4 bases, there was a span of 17 bases.

In regard to this clone: The junction and the germline gene differ at one end; a read error may be behind it. The chain has TRBV5-1 and TRBJ1-4, with 8 bases matching TRBD1. The germline gives CDR1 SGHRS, CDR2 YFSETQ. This CDR3 is 16 amino acids long. The CDR3 coding sequence is TGCGCCAGCCGCTTGTATGGACAGGGTTCTAATGAAAAACTGTTTTTT. Protein: CASRLYGQGSNEKLFF.

This sequence joins TRBV19 and TRBJ1-5, with a tentative D call TRBD1 (5 bases). V lost 6 bases, J lost 6 bases, and 15 bases lay in between. The length of the CDR3 is 14 residues. Germline loops: CDR1 LNHDA, CDR2 SQIVND (reference sequence). The CDR3 protein is CASRSAGRRQPQHF. The CDR3 DNA reads as TGTGCCAGTAGGAGCGCAGGGAGACGTCAGCCCCAGCATTTT.

The chain employs TRBV6-5 and TRBJ1-1; D is possibly TRBD1 (5 bases). CDR1 and CDR2 from the germline V gene are MNHEY and SVGAGI. This CDR3 has 14 residues. V was pared by 7 bases and J by 7 bases, with 19 bases between. The CDR3 is CASIPGGGRGEAFF. CDR3 nucleotides: TGTGCCAGCATCCCGGGTGGGGGTAGGGGTGAAGCTTTCTTT.

The J gene is TRBJ2-2, the V gene TRBV19, with 8 bases aligning to TRBD2. This CDR3 is 16 amino acids long. With 4 bases clipped from V and 5 bases from J, the junction kept 9 bases outside the gene matches. The germline V gene has CDR1 LNHDA and CDR2 SQIVND (reference sequence). The CDR3 DNA is TGTGCCAGTAGTAAGCGCAGCGGGAGCAGTACCGGGGAGCTGTTTTTT. The encoded protein is CASSKRSGSSTGELFF.

The chain is built from TRBV7-2 and TRBJ2-3, with D unclear. CDR3 size: 15 residues. Trimming took 1 base from V and 0 from J, leaving 8 bases between them. The germline V gene encodes CDR1 SGHTA and CDR2 FQGNSA. The CDR3 bases are TGTGCCAGCAGCTTAGGAAGTTCTAGCACAGATACGCAGTATTTT. Protein product: CASSLGSSSTDTQYF. Full variable domain (outside the CDR3, taken from reference TRBV7-2 and TRBJ2-3): GAGVSQSPSNKVTEKGKDVELRCDPISGHTALYWYRQSLGQGLEFLIYFQGNSAPDKSGLPSDRFSAERTGGSVSTLTIQRTQQEDSAVYLCASSLGSSSTDTQYFGPGTRLTVL.

The chain recombines TRBV19 with TRBJ2-2; a weak D match, TRBD2 (6 bases). Germline-derived CDR1 and CDR2 are LNHDA and SQIVND (reference sequence). The germline V and J ends were trimmed by 10 bases and 5 bases, with 17 bases remaining between them. This CDR3 spans 14 amino acids. The CDR3 coding sequence is TGTGCCACCCGACGGGACTTTCAAACCGGGGAGCTGTTTTTT. The encoded protein is CATRRDFQTGELFF.

This clone was seen only once. The rearrangement links TRBV19 to TRBJ1-1; D remains unclear. Germline CDR1 is LNHDA and CDR2 is SQIVND (reference sequence). CDR3 length equals 11 residues. The V end was cut by 7 bases, the J end by 1 base, with 4 bases between. In DNA, the CDR3 is TGTGCCAGTACCCCGAACACTGAAGCTTTCTTT. It codes for CASTPNTEAFF.

This clone was observed a few times. The gene calls are TRBV18 and TRBJ1-2, with D maybe TRBD1 (6 bases). The CDR3 contains 13 residues. The V and J ends lost 0 bases and 13 bases respectively, with 15 bases between them. CDR1 and CDR2 (germline): KGHSH, LQKENI. CDR3 sequence (DNA): TGTGCCAGCTCACCACCGGGGGGCGACCGGTTCACCTTC. Its protein is CASSPPGGDRFTF.

A word on this clone: A read error may produce the germline difference seen at one junction end. J is TRBJ2-7 and V is TRBV7-7, with D unclear. The CDR3 runs 15 residues. Germline V gene sequence: CDR1 SSHAT, CDR2 FNYEAQ (reference sequence). CDR3 DNA: TGTGCTAGCAGCTTAGGAACCGGGTACGCGTACGAGCAGTACTTC. This gives the protein CASSLGTGYAYEQYF.

The chain recombines TRBV5-4 with TRBJ2-2; possibly TRBD1 or TRBD2 for D (5 bases each). Per germline, CDR1 SGHNT and CDR2 YYREEE (reference sequence). V was trimmed by 5 bases and J by 2 bases, leaving 13 bases between them. CDR3 length: 15 amino acids. DNA of the CDR3: TGTGCCAGCAGTCCGGGACCTATAAACACCGGGGAGCTGTTTTTT. Protein sequence: CASSPGPINTGELFF.

This clone was picked up a small number of times. V and J are TRBV18 and TRBJ2-1; TRBD2 agrees at 12 bases. The CDR3 consists of 20 residues. The germline V gene has CDR1 KGHSH and CDR2 LQKENI. V shed 5 bases and J 0 bases; nucleotides not matched to a gene: 14. The CDR3 loop reads CASSSEPGLAGPSSYNEQFF. The DNA of the CDR3 is TGTGCCAGCTCATCAGAACCGGGACTAGCGGGCCCTAGCTCCTACAATGAGCAGTTCTTC. The full variable domain, in which reference TRBV18 and TRBJ2-1 provide the parts outside the CDR3, is NAGVMQNPRHLVRRRGQEARLRCSPMKGHSHVYWYRQLPEEGLKFMVYLQKENIIDESGMPKERFSAEFPKEGPSILRIQQVVRGDSAAYFCASSSEPGLAGPSSYNEQFFGPGTRLTVL.

This chain links TRBV19 with TRBJ2-5; 7 bases are a match to TRBD2. CDR3 length: 13 amino acids. Per germline, CDR1 LNHDA and CDR2 SQIVND (reference sequence). V shed 5 bases, J shed 5 bases, and the junction held 5 bases outside the gene matches. CDR3 region: CASSEGREETQYF. DNA of the CDR3: TGTGCCAGTAGTGAAGGGAGGGAGGAGACCCAGTACTTC.

The V call is TRBV21-1, the J call TRBJ2-7; TRBD2 reflects the table's D call only, with no check against the DNA. TRBV21-1 is reported as a pseudogene. The CDR3 consists of 14 residues. CDR3 in DNA: TGTGCCAGCCCCGTGAGGGAGGGTTTTGACGAGCAGTACTTC. It codes for CASPVREGFDEQYF.

A single count supports this clone. The J gene is TRBJ1-5, the V gene TRBV7-3, with D unclear. Germline V lookup: CDR1 SGHTA, CDR2 FQGTGA. The V end was cut by 5 bases, the J end by 10 bases, with 15 bases between. The CDR3 runs to 13 residues. CDR3 sequence (DNA): TGTGCCAGCAGCCAAACTCGAGGGCAACCCCAGCATTTT. Translation gives CASSQTRGQPQHF.

The chain employs TRBV11-3 and TRBJ2-1, with 9 bases identical to TRBD2. The CDR3 runs to 19 residues. Germline V lookup: CDR1 SGHNT, CDR2 YENEEA. The ends lost 6 bases at V and 1 base at J; junction bases unmatched: 16. The CDR3 DNA sequence: TGTGCCAGCAGGCAAGGGGCTAGCGGGAACTCGGAATCCTACAATGAGCAGTTCTTC. Translated, it gives CASRQGASGNSESYNEQFF.

This chain links TRBV7-9 with TRBJ2-5, with 15 bases matching TRBD2. Trimming took 5 bases from V and 5 from J; bases not matched to a gene: 9. Germline loops: CDR1 SEHNR, CDR2 FQNEAQ (reference sequence). This CDR3 contains 17 residues. The CDR3 loop reads CASSHYSGTSGRETQYF. CDR3 coding DNA: TGTGCCAGCAGCCATTACTCCGGGACTAGCGGGAGGGAGACCCAGTACTTC.

This chain uses TRBV4-1 with TRBJ1-2; D not certain. The CDR3 contains 14 residues. CDR1 and CDR2 (germline): MGHRA, YSYEKL. Trimming took off 4 bases at V and 7 bases at J, with 16 bases between the two ends. DNA of the CDR3: TGCGCCAGCAGCCTAAGAATCCTCTTGGGTGGCTACACCTTC. Amino acids: CASSLRILLGGYTF.

The chain has TRBV2 and TRBJ2-3; D might be TRBD2 (6 bases). The CDR3 is 12 residues long. Per germline, CDR1 SNHLY and CDR2 FYNNEI. Deletions cut 6 bases from V and 6 bases from J, with 10 bases between. CDR3 in amino acids: CASRTSADTQYF. The CDR3 DNA sequence: TGTGCCAGCAGGACTAGTGCCGATACGCAGTATTTT.

V usage is TRBV5-1 and J usage is TRBJ1-1; the D gene is possibly TRBD1 (5 bases). This CDR3 has 14 residues. The V end lost 0 bases, the J end lost 1 base, and 7 bases lay between the germline ends. Germline CDR1 SGHRS, CDR2 YFSETQ. CDR3: CASSLATGNTEAFF. In DNA, the CDR3 is TGCGCCAGCAGCTTGGCAACAGGGAACACTGAAGCTTTCTTT.

Relative to its sample, this clone is large. The V and J genes are TRBV5-4 and TRBJ2-5; TRBD2 is a possible D gene (6 bases). The CDR3 has 16 residues. V lost 4 bases, J lost 0 bases, and 16 bases lay in between. Germline loops: CDR1 SGHNT, CDR2 YYREEE (reference sequence). The CDR3 DNA reads as TGTGCCAGCAGCGGGGGGACCAGCGCTAACCAAGAGACCCAGTACTTC. Amino acids: CASSGGTSANQETQYF.

The chain has TRBV27 and TRBJ1-4; D is perhaps TRBD1 (5 bases). Per the germline V gene, CDR1 is MNHEY and CDR2 is SMNVEV (reference sequence). The CDR3 spans 15 residues. V lost 4 bases to trimming and J lost 3 bases, with 12 bases between them. The CDR3 loop is CASSSGPGPNEKLFF. In nucleotides, the CDR3 is TGTGCCAGCAGTTCTGGGCCGGGACCTAATGAAAAACTGTTTTTT.

In DNA, the CDR3 is TGTGCCAGCAGCTTACTCGGGAAGAGGACCGGGGAGCTGTTTTTT. Amino acids: CASSLLGKRTGELFF. The chain is built from TRBV13 and TRBJ2-2; TRBD2 is a possible D gene (5 bases). The CDR3 covers 15 residues. Germline V gene sequence: CDR1 PRHDT, CDR2 FYEKMQ (reference sequence). With 2 bases removed from V and 5 bases from J, the gap between germline ends came to 12 bases.

This clone has only one observation. The J gene is TRBJ2-2, the V gene TRBV20-1; no definite D call. Trimming removed 2 bases at V and 7 bases at J, with 5 bases between. The CDR3 runs to 11 residues. Germline V CDR1 and CDR2: DFQATT, SNEGSKA (reference sequence). The CDR3 DNA reads as TGCAGTGCTAGAAGTGTCGGGGAGCTGTTTTTT. Protein sequence: CSARSVGELFF.

In nucleotides, the CDR3 is TGTGCCAGCAGCTTCGGGACTAGCGGCCTCCAAGAGACCCAGTACTTC. Translation: CASSFGTSGLQETQYF. V and J are TRBV5-6 and TRBJ2-5, with TRBD2 matching over 11 bases. Losses at the gene ends were 2 bases for V and 1 base for J; bases not matched to a gene: 4. The length of the CDR3 is 16 residues. Per germline, CDR1 SGHDT and CDR2 YYEEEE.

CDR3 residues: CASSVGAGGPDTQYF. The CDR3 DNA sequence: TGTGCCAGCAGCGTAGGAGCGGGAGGGCCAGATACGCAGTATTTT. This chain connects TRBV9 to TRBJ2-3; 10 bases agree with TRBD2. Per germline, CDR1 SGDLS and CDR2 YYNGEE. The CDR3 covers 15 residues. J gave up 4 bases and V 0 bases, and 2 bases lay outside the gene matches.